Listed here is a single T cell receptor (beta chain). Germline V gene sequence: CDR1 SGHRS, CDR2 YFSETQ. The ends were cut back, 3 bases at V and 1 base at J, with 10 bases in the middle. The CDR3 is 14 amino acids. These data belong to a study of CD8+CD57+ T cells in acquired aplastic anemia. It was patients with CD8+CD57+ cell expansion by flow cytometry who were chosen for sequencing. Genomic DNA served as template for TCR beta VDJ and CDR3 profiling. One entry per CDR3 protein results from TCRdb running MiXCR on the reads. The sample shows roughly 250,000 distinct CDR3 sequences, around 82% of them seen only once.

The sequence was obtained from a human donor with aplastic anemia. Sequenced: sorted CD4+, CD8+, or CD8+CD57+ T cells (not recorded which) from PBMCs. The chain employs TRBV5-1 and TRBJ1-1; no definite D call. The CDR3 loop is CASSSLRANTEAFF. The CDR3 bases are TGCGCCAGCAGCTCCCTTCGGGCGAACACTGAAGCTTTCTTT.